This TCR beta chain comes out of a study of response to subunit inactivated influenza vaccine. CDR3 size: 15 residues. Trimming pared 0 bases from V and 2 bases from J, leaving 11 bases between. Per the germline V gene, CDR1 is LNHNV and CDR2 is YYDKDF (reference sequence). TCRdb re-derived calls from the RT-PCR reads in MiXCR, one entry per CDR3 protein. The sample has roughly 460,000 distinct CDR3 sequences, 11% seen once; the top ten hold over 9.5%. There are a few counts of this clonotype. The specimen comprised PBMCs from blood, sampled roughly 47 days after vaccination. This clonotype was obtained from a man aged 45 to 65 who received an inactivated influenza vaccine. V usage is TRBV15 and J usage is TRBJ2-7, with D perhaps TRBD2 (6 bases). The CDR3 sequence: CATSREPGTAYEQYF. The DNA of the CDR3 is TGTGCCACCAGCAGAGAACCAGGGACTGCCTACGAGCAGTACTTC.